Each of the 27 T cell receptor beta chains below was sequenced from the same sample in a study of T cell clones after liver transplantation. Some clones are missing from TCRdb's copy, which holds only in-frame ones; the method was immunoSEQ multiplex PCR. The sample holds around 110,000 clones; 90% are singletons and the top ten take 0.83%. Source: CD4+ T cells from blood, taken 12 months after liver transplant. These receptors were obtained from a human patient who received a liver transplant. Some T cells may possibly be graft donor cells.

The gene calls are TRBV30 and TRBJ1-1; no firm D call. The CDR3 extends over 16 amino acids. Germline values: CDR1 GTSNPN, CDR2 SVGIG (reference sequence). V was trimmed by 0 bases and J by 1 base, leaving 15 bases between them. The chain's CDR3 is CAWSVPFGRRNTEAFF. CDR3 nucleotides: TGTGCCTGGAGTGTACCTTTTGGGCGGAGGAACACTGAAGCTTTCTTT.

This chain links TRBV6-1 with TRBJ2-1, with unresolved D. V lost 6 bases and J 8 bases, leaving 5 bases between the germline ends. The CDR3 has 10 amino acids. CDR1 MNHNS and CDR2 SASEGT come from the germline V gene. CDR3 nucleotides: TGTGCCAGCAGAAGCTATGAGCAGTTCTTC. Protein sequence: CASRSYEQFF.

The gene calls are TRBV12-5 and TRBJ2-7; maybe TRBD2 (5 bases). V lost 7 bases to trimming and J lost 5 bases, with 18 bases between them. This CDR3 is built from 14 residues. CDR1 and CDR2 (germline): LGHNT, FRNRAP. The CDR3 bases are TGTGCTAGTGCCACTCCCGGAGGCGGAAACGAGCAGTACTTC. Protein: CASATPGGGNEQYF. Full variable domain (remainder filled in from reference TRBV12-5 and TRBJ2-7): DARVTQTPRHKVTEMGQEVTMRCQPILGHNTVFWYRQTMMQGLELLAYFRNRAPLDDSGMPKDRFSAEMPDATLATLKIQPSEPRDSAVYFCASATPGGGNEQYFGPGTRLTVT.

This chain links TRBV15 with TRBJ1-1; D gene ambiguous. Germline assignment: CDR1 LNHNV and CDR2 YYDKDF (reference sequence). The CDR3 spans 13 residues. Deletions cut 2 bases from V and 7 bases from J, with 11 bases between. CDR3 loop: CATSRPGGFEAFF. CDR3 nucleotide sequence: TGTGCCACCAGCAGACCCGGAGGGTTTGAAGCTTTCTTT.

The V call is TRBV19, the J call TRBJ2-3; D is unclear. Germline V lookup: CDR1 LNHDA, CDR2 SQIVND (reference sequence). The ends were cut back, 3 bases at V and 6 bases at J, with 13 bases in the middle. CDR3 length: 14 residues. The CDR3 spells CASSIRQAWDTQYF. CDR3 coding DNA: TGTGCCAGTAGTATTAGGCAGGCTTGGGATACGCAGTATTTT.

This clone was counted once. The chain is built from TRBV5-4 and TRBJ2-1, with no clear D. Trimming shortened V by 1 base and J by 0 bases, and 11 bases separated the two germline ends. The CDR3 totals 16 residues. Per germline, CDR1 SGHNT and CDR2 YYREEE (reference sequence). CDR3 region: CASSLWRSSSYNEQFF. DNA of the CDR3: TGTGCCAGCAGCTTGTGGCGGAGCAGCTCCTACAATGAGCAGTTCTTC.

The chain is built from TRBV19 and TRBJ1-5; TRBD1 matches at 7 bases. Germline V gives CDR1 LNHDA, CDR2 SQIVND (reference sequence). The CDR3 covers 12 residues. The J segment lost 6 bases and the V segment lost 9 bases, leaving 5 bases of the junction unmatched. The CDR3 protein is CASRGMVQPQHF. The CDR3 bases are TGTGCCAGCAGGGGGATGGTTCAGCCCCAGCATTTT.

The CDR3 reads CASRYDENTEAFF. In DNA, the CDR3 is TGCGCCAGCCGCTACGACGAGAACACTGAAGCTTTCTTT. The chain combines TRBV5-1 with TRBJ1-1; D gene ambiguous. V lost 7 bases and J lost 1, with 11 bases in between. CDR3 length equals 13 residues. CDR1 and CDR2 from the germline V gene are SGHRS and YFSETQ. Supplemented by reference TRBV5-1 and TRBJ1-1, the full variable domain reads KAGVTQTPRYLIKTRGQQVTLSCSPISGHRSVSWYQQTPGQGLQFLFEYFSETQRNKGNFPGRFSGRQFSNSRSEMNVSTLELGDSALYLCASRYDENTEAFFGQGTRLTVV.

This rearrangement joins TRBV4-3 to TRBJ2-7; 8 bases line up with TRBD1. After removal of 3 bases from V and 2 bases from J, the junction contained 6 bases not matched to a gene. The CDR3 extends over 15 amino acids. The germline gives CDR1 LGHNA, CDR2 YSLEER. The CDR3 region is CASSHERTGTYEQYF. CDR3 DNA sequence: TGCGCCAGCAGCCACGAACGGACAGGGACCTACGAGCAGTACTTC.

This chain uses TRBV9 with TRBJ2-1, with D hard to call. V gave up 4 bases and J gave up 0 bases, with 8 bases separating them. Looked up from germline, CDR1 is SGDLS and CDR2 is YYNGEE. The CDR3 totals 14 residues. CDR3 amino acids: CASSKLGSYNEQFF. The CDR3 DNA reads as TGTGCCAGCAGCAAGCTGGGCTCCTACAATGAGCAGTTCTTC.

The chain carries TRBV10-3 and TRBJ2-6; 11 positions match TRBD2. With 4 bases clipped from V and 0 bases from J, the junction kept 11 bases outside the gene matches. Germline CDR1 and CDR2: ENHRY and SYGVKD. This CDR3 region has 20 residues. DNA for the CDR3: TGTGCCATCAGTGGCCCCCGGACTAGCGGGCCTAACTCTGGGGCCAACGTCCTGACTTTC. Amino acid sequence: CAISGPRTSGPNSGANVLTF.

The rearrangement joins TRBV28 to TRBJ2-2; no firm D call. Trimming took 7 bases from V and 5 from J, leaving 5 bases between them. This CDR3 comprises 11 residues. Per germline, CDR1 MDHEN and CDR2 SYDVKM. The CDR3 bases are TGTGCCAGCACCCAAACCGGGGAGCTGTTTTTT. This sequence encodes CASTQTGELFF.

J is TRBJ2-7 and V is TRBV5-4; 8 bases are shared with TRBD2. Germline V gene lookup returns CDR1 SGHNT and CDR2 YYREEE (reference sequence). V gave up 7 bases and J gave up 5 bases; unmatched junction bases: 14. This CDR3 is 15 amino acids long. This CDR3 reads CASGPIGRGNDEQYF. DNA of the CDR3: TGTGCCAGCGGCCCTATCGGGAGGGGTAACGACGAGCAGTACTTC.

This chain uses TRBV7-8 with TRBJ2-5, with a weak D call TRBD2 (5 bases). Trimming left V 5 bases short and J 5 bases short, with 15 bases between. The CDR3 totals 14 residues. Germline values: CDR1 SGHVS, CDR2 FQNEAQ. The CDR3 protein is CASSLMRRRETQYF. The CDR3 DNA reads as TGTGCCAGCAGCCTAATGAGGCGGAGGGAGACCCAGTACTTC.

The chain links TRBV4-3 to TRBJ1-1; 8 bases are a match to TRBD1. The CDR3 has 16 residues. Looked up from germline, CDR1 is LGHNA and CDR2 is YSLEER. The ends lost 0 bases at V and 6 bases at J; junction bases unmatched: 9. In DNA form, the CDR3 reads TGCGCCAGCAGCCAAGATCGTGGCAGGGGGCAGCCTGAAGCTTTCTTT. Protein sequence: CASSQDRGRGQPEAFF.

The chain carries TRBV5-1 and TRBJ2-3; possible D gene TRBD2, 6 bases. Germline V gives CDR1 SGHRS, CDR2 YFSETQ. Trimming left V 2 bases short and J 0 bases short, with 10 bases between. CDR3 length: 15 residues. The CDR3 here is CASSFGGKSTDTQYF. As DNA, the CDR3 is TGCGCCAGCAGCTTTGGCGGGAAAAGCACAGATACGCAGTATTTT.

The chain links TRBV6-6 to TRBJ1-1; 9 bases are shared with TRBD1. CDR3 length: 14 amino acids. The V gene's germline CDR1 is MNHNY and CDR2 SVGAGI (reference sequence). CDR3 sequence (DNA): TGTGCGAGTCTTAGGGACAGGGCTAACACTGAAGCTTTCTTT. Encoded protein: CASLRDRANTEAFF.

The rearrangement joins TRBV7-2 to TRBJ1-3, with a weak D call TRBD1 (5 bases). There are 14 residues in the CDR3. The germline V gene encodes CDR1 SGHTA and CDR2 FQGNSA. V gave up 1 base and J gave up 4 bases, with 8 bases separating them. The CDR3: CASSLGTIGNTIYF. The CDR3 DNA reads TGTGCCAGCAGCTTAGGGACAATCGGAAACACCATATATTTT.

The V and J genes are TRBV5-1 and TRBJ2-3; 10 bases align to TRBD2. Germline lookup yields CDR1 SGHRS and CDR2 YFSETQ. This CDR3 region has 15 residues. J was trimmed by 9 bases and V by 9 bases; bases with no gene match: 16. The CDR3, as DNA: TGCGCCACTCCTCCTAGCGGGAGTATGGCTAGGACGCAGTATTTT. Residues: CATPPSGSMARTQYF.

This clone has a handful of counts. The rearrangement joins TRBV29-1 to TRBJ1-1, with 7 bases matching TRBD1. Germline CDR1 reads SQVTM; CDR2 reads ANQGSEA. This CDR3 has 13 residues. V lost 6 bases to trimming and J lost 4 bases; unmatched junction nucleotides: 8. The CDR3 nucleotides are TGCAGCGTGGGGGACAGTCAAGGCACTGAAGCTTTCTTT. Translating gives CSVGDSQGTEAFF.

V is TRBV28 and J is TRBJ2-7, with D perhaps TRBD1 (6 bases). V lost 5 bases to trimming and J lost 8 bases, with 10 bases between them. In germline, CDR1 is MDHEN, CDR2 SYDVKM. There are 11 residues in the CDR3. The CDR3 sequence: CASSPQGKQYF. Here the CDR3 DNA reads TGTGCCAGCAGTCCACAGGGTAAGCAGTACTTC.

The CDR3 region is CASSLTGSTDTQYF. The CDR3 DNA sequence: TGTGCCAGCAGCTTAACAGGAAGCACAGATACGCAGTATTTT. The chain couples TRBV7-2 to TRBJ2-3, with D perhaps matching TRBD1 (5 bases). The length of the CDR3 is 14 residues. Germline V gives CDR1 SGHTA, CDR2 FQGNSA. V was trimmed by 2 bases and J by 0 bases, leaving 6 bases between them.

The CDR3 is CASSLEFFTVRLEQYF. The CDR3 nucleotides read TGTGCCAGCAGCTTAGAATTCTTTACTGTCCGCCTCGAGCAGTACTTC. This rearrangement joins TRBV11-2 to TRBJ2-7; D is undetermined. CDR3 length: 16 amino acids. Germline CDR1 is SGHAT and CDR2 is FQNNGV. Trimming took 0 bases from V and 6 from J, leaving 18 bases between them. The variable domain in full, completed from reference TRBV11-2 and TRBJ2-7, reads EAGVAQSPRYKIIEKRQSVAFWCNPISGHATLYWYQQILGQGPKLLIQFQNNGVVDDSQLPKDRFSAERLKGVDSTLKIQPAKLEDSAVYLCASSLEFFTVRLEQYFGPGTRLTVT.

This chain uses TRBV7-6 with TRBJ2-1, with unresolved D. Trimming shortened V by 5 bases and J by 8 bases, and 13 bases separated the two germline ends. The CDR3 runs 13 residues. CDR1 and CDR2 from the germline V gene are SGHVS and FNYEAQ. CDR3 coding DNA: TGTGCCAGCAGCGGAAACCCCTTCGATGAGCAGTTCTTC. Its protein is CASSGNPFDEQFF.

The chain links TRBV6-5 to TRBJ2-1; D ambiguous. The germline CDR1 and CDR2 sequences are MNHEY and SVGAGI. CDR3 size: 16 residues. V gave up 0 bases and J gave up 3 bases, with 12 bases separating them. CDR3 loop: CASSYSSPPIYNEQFF. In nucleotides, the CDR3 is TGTGCCAGCAGTTACTCATCCCCGCCGATCTACAATGAGCAGTTCTTC.

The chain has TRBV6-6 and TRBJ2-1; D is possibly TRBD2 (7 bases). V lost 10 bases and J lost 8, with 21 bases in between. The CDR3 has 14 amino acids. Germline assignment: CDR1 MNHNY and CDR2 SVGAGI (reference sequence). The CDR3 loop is CATLEGGGQYEQFF. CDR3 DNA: TGTGCCACCCTTGAGGGAGGGGGGCAATATGAGCAGTTCTTC.

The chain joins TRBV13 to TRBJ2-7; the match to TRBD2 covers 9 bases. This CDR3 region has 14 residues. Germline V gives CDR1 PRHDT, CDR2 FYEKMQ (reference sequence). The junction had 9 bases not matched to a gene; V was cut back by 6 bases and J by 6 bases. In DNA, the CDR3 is TGTGCCAGCAGAAGTAGCGGGAGTAAGGGCGAGCAGTACTTC. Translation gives CASRSSGSKGEQYF.